Following are 27 T cell receptor beta chains from one sample sequenced in a study of T cells in Graves' hyperthyroidism and ophthalmopathy. It was RNA transcripts that yielded the amplified TCR beta CDR3 regions. The HTBI primer set drove a first-round RT-PCR of the TCR CDR3. In TCRdb, the multiplex PCR reads were re-called with MiXCR into one record per CDR3 protein. This table has approximately 600,000 distinct CDR3 sequences, around 15% appearing once. Sample: blood. These receptors all stem from a woman in her 40s with Graves' ophthalmopathy.

This clonotype has ten or more counts. The genes are TRBV9 and TRBJ2-1, with 7 positions matching TRBD2. Germline V gives CDR1 SGDLS, CDR2 YYNGEE. This CDR3 has 15 amino acids. The V segment lost 2 bases and the J segment 6 bases; nucleotides outside the gene matches: 8. CDR3 coding DNA: TGTGCCAGCAGCGTGGGAGGGGCGGTGGGCAATGAGCAGTTCTTC. Its translation is CASSVGGAVGNEQFF.

This clonotype has just a few counts. The chain carries TRBV4-2 and TRBJ2-2, with D perhaps matching TRBD1 (6 bases). Trimming cost V 1 base and J 4 bases, with 7 bases left between them. The CDR3 runs to 14 residues. Per germline, CDR1 LGHNA and CDR2 YNFKEQ. CDR3 in amino acids: CASSQGGPTGELFF. The CDR3 DNA sequence: TGTGCCAGCAGCCAAGGGGGGCCCACCGGGGAGCTGTTTTTT.

The chain recombines TRBV18 with TRBJ2-3; the D is unclear. This CDR3 is 12 amino acids long. Germline values: CDR1 KGHSH, CDR2 LQKENI. V dropped 2 bases and J dropped 3 bases, with 3 bases sitting between them. The CDR3 nucleotides read TGTGCCAGCTCACCAGAGACAGATACGCAGTATTTT. Translation: CASSPETDTQYF.

At least ten counts were recorded for this clonotype. The chain carries TRBV9 and TRBJ1-1; possible D gene TRBD1, 6 bases. Trimming removed 0 bases at V and 3 bases at J, with 6 bases between. The CDR3 extends over 13 amino acids. In germline, CDR1 is SGDLS, CDR2 YYNGEE. For the CDR3, the DNA is TGTGCCAGCAGCGTAGACAGGGACACTGAAGCTTTCTTT. This translates into CASSVDRDTEAFF.

In this sample, this clonotype turned up many times. This chain joins TRBV27 and TRBJ2-2; no firm D call. The V end was cut by 1 base, the J end by 3 bases, with 3 bases between. Germline assignment: CDR1 MNHEY and CDR2 SMNVEV (reference sequence). This CDR3 contains 13 residues. The CDR3 DNA sequence: TGTGCCAGCAGTTTATACGACACCGGGGAGCTGTTTTTT. Encoded protein: CASSLYDTGELFF.

At least ten counts were recorded for this clonotype. This rearrangement joins TRBV11-2 to TRBJ1-1; D is unclear. CDR3 size: 13 residues. The ends were cut back, 5 bases at V and 6 bases at J, with 13 bases in the middle. The germline gives CDR1 SGHAT, CDR2 FQNNGV. Here the CDR3 reads CASSLGFVAEAFF. The CDR3 region has the DNA TGTGCCAGCAGCCTCGGTTTTGTGGCTGAAGCTTTCTTT.

This clonotype appeared many times. The chain uses TRBV28 and TRBJ2-7; either TRBD1 or TRBD2 may fit D (5 bases each). Per germline, CDR1 MDHEN and CDR2 SYDVKM. The V gene lost 10 bases and the J gene lost 3 bases, with 13 bases spanning the gap. CDR3 length: 12 amino acids. CDR3 in DNA: TGTGCCACAACGGGGCCGCACTACGAGCAGTACTTC. As protein: CATTGPHYEQYF.

This clonotype was observed at least ten times. CDR3: CSVEFPARVDGYTF. CDR3 sequence (DNA): TGCAGCGTTGAATTTCCGGCCCGGGTCGATGGCTACACCTTC. The chain is built from TRBV29-1 and TRBJ1-2; D remains unclear. Germline CDR1 SQVTM, CDR2 ANQGSEA. V was cut by 2 bases and J by 6 bases, with 16 bases left in between. This CDR3 contains 14 residues.

This clonotype was found a few times. The chain couples TRBV9 to TRBJ1-3; D unclear. The CDR3 is made up of 14 amino acids. CDR1 is SGDLS and CDR2 is YYNGEE in the germline V gene. The germline V and J ends were trimmed by 5 bases and 2 bases, with 11 bases remaining between them. CDR3 sequence: CASSATRTGNTIYF. CDR3 in DNA: TGTGCCAGCAGTGCAACCAGGACTGGAAACACCATATATTTT.

The gene calls are TRBV18 and TRBJ2-7, with 11 bases matching TRBD1. From germline, CDR1 is KGHSH and CDR2 LQKENI. The CDR3 is 15 residues long. The junction had 3 bases not matched to a gene; V was cut back by 5 bases and J by 0 bases. The CDR3 DNA is TGTGCCAGCTCATGGGACAGGGGGTTCTCCTACGAGCAGTACTTC. It encodes CASSWDRGFSYEQYF.

V is TRBV25-1 and J is TRBJ2-5; D ambiguous. This CDR3 spans 13 amino acids. CDR1 is MGHDK and CDR2 is SYGVNS in the germline V gene. Trimming left V 9 bases short and J 4 bases short, with 15 bases between. CDR3 nucleotides: TGTGCCAGTCGCCTCGCTTACACAGAGACCCAGTACTTC. Translated: CASRLAYTETQYF.

This clonotype was found a few times. The chain has TRBV18 and TRBJ1-6; D gene ambiguous. The CDR3 extends over 16 amino acids. The germline V gene encodes CDR1 KGHSH and CDR2 LQKENI. Trimming removed 4 bases from V and 0 bases from J, with 10 bases in between. CDR3 bases: TGTGCCAGCTCACGTCAGGAGAGCTCCTATAATTCACCCCTCCACTTT. Its protein product is CASSRQESSYNSPLHF.

This clonotype was seen repeatedly, ten times or more. In DNA form, the CDR3 reads TGTGCCAGCAGCTTATACCCCAGGAGCTACTCGGGGCAGGCCTACGAGCAGTACTTC. Its translation is CASSLYPRSYSGQAYEQYF. The rearrangement joins TRBV11-2 to TRBJ2-7; TRBD1 or TRBD2 may be the D gene (5 bases each). V shed 2 bases and J shed 2 bases, with 25 bases lying between them. Germline CDR1 SGHAT, CDR2 FQNNGV. The CDR3 is 19 residues long.

This clonotype was detected ten times or more. This rearrangement joins TRBV6-5 to TRBJ1-1, with D unresolved. The ends were cut back, 0 bases at V and 0 bases at J, with 2 bases in the middle. The CDR3 runs to 13 residues. The germline CDR1 and CDR2 sequences are MNHEY and SVGAGI. The CDR3: CASSYSLNTEAFF. In DNA form, the CDR3 reads TGTGCCAGCAGTTACTCTCTGAACACTGAAGCTTTCTTT.

In regard to this clonotype: At one end, the junction sequence differs from germline, possibly due to a read error. This chain joins TRBV4-1 and TRBJ1-1; possible D gene TRBD1, 5 bases. This CDR3 comprises 13 residues. CDR1 MGHRA and CDR2 YSYEKL come from the germline V gene. The CDR3 is CASGQEVRAEAFF. The CDR3 coding sequence is TGCGCCAGCGGCCAAGAGGTCAGGGCCGAAGCTTTCTTT.

The gene calls are TRBV11-2 and TRBJ2-1; the match to TRBD2 covers 9 bases. The CDR3 contains 15 residues. V shed 4 bases and J 7 bases; nucleotides not matched to a gene: 8. Germline V lookup: CDR1 SGHAT, CDR2 FQNNGV. The CDR3 is CASSSRLAEGNEQFF. CDR3 coding DNA: TGTGCCAGCAGCTCCCGACTAGCGGAGGGGAATGAGCAGTTCTTC.

The chain joins TRBV6-5 to TRBJ1-5; 7 bases align to TRBD1. Trimming cost V 2 bases and J 7 bases; bases outside gene matches: 8. The germline CDR1 and CDR2 sequences are MNHEY and SVGAGI. The CDR3 runs 15 residues. CDR3 coding DNA: TGTGCCAGCAGTTACACAGGGGAGCGAGGACAGCCCCAGCATTTT. Protein: CASSYTGERGQPQHF.

This clonotype was observed at least ten times. The J gene is TRBJ1-2, the V gene TRBV11-3; no firm D call. With 3 bases removed from V and 5 bases from J, the gap between germline ends came to 4 bases. Germline CDR1 SGHNT, CDR2 YENEEA. The CDR3 runs to 11 residues. The DNA of the CDR3 is TGTGCCAGCAGCTTTTGGTATGGCTACACCTTC. Translating gives CASSFWYGYTF.

Many counts were recorded for this clonotype. The chain carries TRBV20-1 and TRBJ1-1; D is perhaps TRBD1 (5 bases). Germline-derived CDR1 and CDR2 are DFQATT and SNEGSKA (reference sequence). Trimming stripped 5 bases from V and 6 bases from J, with 13 bases between. The CDR3 has 12 residues. DNA of the CDR3: TGCAGTGCTCCAGGGAGAGGGGCTGAAGCTTTCTTT. Amino acid sequence: CSAPGRGAEAFF.

Many counts were recorded for this clonotype. The chain joins TRBV6-1 to TRBJ1-5; 8 bases line up with TRBD1. This CDR3 region has 15 residues. Trimming took 6 bases from V and 2 from J; bases not matched to a gene: 6. Germline V CDR1 and CDR2: MNHNS, SASEGT. The CDR3 DNA sequence: TGTGCCAGCAGCCCCCAGACAGGGGGCAATCAGCCCCAGCATTTT. Amino acid sequence: CASSPQTGGNQPQHF.

This clonotype was detected ten times or more. The CDR3 protein is CASSPEVGTEAFF. CDR3 DNA sequence: TGTGCCAGCAGCCCTGAGGTGGGCACTGAAGCTTTCTTT. The chain carries TRBV7-6 and TRBJ1-1, with D hard to call. CDR1 is SGHVS, CDR2 FNYEAQ, per germline. The CDR3 has 13 amino acids. Trimming removed 5 bases from V and 4 bases from J, with 11 bases in between.

This clonotype was counted ten times or more. This chain uses TRBV10-3 with TRBJ2-2; 7 bases agree with TRBD2. The V gene end was trimmed by 3 bases and the J gene end by 1 base; junction bases not matched to a gene: 2. This CDR3 contains 15 residues. Germline assignment: CDR1 ENHRY and CDR2 SYGVKD. Written as DNA, the CDR3 is TGTGCCATCAGTGACCAGCGGGAGAACACCGGGGAGCTGTTTTTT. Encoded protein: CAISDQRENTGELFF.

This clonotype was counted ten times or more. This chain connects TRBV6-1 to TRBJ2-2, with D unclear. The CDR3 extends over 13 amino acids. V was clipped by 6 bases and J by 4 bases, with 9 bases between them. From germline, CDR1 is MNHNS and CDR2 SASEGT. As DNA, the CDR3 is TGTGCCAGCAGCGGATCCTCCACCGGGGAGCTGTTTTTT. It encodes CASSGSSTGELFF.

This clonotype showed up many times. The chain couples TRBV7-9 to TRBJ2-7; unclear D gene. Trimming cost V 0 bases and J 7 bases, with 7 bases left between them. The CDR3 is 12 amino acids. The germline V gene has CDR1 SEHNR and CDR2 FQNEAQ (reference sequence). CDR3: CASSLAIGEQYF. The CDR3 DNA reads as TGTGCCAGCAGCTTAGCTATTGGAGAGCAGTACTTC.

This clonotype showed up many times. The chain recombines TRBV6-1 with TRBJ1-5, with a tentative D call TRBD1 (6 bases). Germline CDR1 reads MNHNS; CDR2 reads SASEGT. V was pared by 1 base and J by 6 bases, with 13 bases between. This CDR3 has 15 amino acids. The CDR3 region is CASSEVSTGIQPQHF. CDR3 DNA sequence: TGTGCCAGCAGTGAAGTGTCCACAGGGATTCAGCCCCAGCATTTT.

This clonotype was counted at least ten times. The J gene is TRBJ2-7, the V gene TRBV12-3 or TRBV12-4, with 7 bases lining up with TRBD2. The CDR3 has 15 amino acids. The V and J ends lost 5 bases and 4 bases, in that order; junction bases with no gene match: 11. CDR3 region: CASSARDYPLYEQYF. The CDR3 nucleotides are TGTGCCAGCAGTGCCCGGGACTACCCCCTTTACGAGCAGTACTTC.

The rearrangement uses TRBV28 and TRBJ1-6; D is ambiguous. Trimming took off 4 bases at V and 9 bases at J, with 10 bases between the two ends. Germline V gene lookup returns CDR1 MDHEN and CDR2 SYDVKM. This CDR3 comprises 13 residues. CDR3 loop: CASSSVFLSPLHF. The CDR3 nucleotides are TGTGCCAGCAGTTCGGTTTTCCTTTCACCCCTCCACTTT.